These T cell receptor beta chains were read from a single sample in a study of CD8 T cells in ankylosing spondylitis. TCRdb passed the 5' RACE reads through MiXCR, listing each CDR3 protein once. Of fewer than 450,000 distinct CDR3 sequences in the sample, roughly 18% were seen once. Sequences were obtained from blood, either unsorted or a sorted T cell fraction (not recorded which). The receptors shown here come from a male donor with ankylosing spondylitis. Both conserved end residues are trimmed from each CDR3. Each record gives: V gene, J gene, CDR3 protein.

TRBV7-9,TRBJ1-4,ASSRDRAEDKLF
TRBV6-2/TRBV6-3,TRBJ2-1,ASSRTSGLAGYNEQF
TRBV2,TRBJ1-6,ASSILENYNSPLH
TRBV20-1,TRBJ1-4,SAEIGVPPNEKLF
TRBV4-2,TRBJ1-4,ASSQEFEGRRPPHTTNEKLF
TRBV20-1,TRBJ2-3,SARNLLAQTRTDTQY
TRBV7-2,TRBJ1-4,ASSTGSTNEKLF
TRBV6-2/TRBV6-3,TRBJ2-1,ASSYGISYNEQF
TRBV6-2/TRBV6-3,TRBJ2-2,ASSSQKRGTGELF
TRBV28,TRBJ1-4,ATSGQFNEKLF
TRBV29-1,TRBJ1-2,SVHDYGYT
TRBV5-1,TRBJ2-1,ASSPRGLATNEQF
TRBV5-6,TRBJ2-1,ASSSNIRGGWAYNEQF
TRBV12-3/TRBV12-4,TRBJ2-1,ASSSTPYNEQF
TRBV20-1,TRBJ2-3,SALSGTGQTDTQY
TRBV30,TRBJ2-2,AWSVGASWAGELF
TRBV9,TRBJ2-1,ASSVSKVWSAGEQF
TRBV12-3/TRBV12-4,TRBJ2-3,ASRIDSTDTQY
TRBV12-3/TRBV12-4,TRBJ1-1,ASSHRVSSPEAF